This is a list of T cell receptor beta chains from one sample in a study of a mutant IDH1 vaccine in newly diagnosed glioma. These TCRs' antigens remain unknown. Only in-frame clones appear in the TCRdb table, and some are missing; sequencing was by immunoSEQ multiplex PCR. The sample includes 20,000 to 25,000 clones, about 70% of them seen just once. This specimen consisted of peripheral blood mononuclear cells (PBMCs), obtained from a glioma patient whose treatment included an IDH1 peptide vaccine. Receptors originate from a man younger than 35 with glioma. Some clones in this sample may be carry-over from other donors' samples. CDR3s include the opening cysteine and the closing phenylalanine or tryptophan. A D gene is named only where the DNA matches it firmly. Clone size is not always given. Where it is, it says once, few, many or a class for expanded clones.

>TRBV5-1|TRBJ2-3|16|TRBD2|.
CASSLGTSGLTDTQYF
TGCGCCAGCAGCCTAGGGACTAGCGGCCTCACAGATACGCAGTATTTT
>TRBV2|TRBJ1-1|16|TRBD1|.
CASSEHDDRVGTEAFF
TGTGCCAGCAGTGAACATGATGACAGGGTAGGAACTGAAGCTTTCTTT
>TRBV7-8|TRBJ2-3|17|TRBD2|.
CASSFSVSGGPTDTQYF
TGTGCCAGCAGCTTTTCGGTATCGGGAGGGCCGACAGATACGCAGTATTTT
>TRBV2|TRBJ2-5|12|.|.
CASKRGQETQYF
TGTGCCAGCAAACGAGGGCAAGAGACCCAGTACTTC
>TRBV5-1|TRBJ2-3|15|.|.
CASSPVGASTDTQYF
TGCGCCAGCAGCCCGGTGGGGGCCTCGACAGATACGCAGTATTTT
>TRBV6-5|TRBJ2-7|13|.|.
CASSYRSSYEQYF
TGTGCCAGCAGTTACCGAAGTTCCTACGAGCAGTACTTC
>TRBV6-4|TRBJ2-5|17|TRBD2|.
CASSRGATSGGAETQYF
TGTGCCAGCTCCCGGGGGGCGACTAGCGGGGGGGCCGAGACCCAGTACTTC
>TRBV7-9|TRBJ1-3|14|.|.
CASSPEIAGNTIYF
TGTGCCAGCAGCCCAGAGATTGCTGGAAACACCATATATTTT
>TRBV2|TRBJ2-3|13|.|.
CASSSMRTDTQYF
TGTGCCAGCAGTTCAATGAGGACAGATACGCAGTATTTT
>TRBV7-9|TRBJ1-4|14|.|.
CASSIRTTNEKLFF
TGTGCCAGCAGCATAAGAACAACTAATGAAAAACTGTTTTTT
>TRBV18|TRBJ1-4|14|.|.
CASSPPGGGRKLFF
TGTGCCAGCTCACCCCCCGGGGGAGGGAGGAAACTGTTTTTT
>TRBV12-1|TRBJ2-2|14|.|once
CASSFPSRDGELFF
TGTGCCAGCAGCTTCCCCAGCCGGGACGGGGAGCTGTTTTTT
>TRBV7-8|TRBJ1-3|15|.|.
CASRAVEVSGNTIYF
TGTGCCAGCAGAGCCGTAGAGGTCTCTGGAAACACCATATATTTT
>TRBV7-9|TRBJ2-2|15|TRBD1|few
CASSLGTGEVGELFF
TGTGCCAGCAGCCTCGGGACAGGGGAGGTCGGGGAGCTGTTTTTT
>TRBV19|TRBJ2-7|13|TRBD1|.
CASRDRVHYEQYF
TGTGCCAGTAGGGACAGGGTCCATTACGAGCAGTACTTC
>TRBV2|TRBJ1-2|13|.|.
CASSVVGVDGYTF
TGTGCCAGCAGTGTAGTAGGGGTGGACGGCTACACCTTC
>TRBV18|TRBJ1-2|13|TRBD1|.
CASSQGAADGYTF
TGTGCCAGCTCACAGGGGGCTGCAGATGGCTACACCTTC
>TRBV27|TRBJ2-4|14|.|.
CAGSGALAKNIQYF
TGTGCCGGCTCCGGCGCATTAGCCAAAAACATTCAGTACTTC
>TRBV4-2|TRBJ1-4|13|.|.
CASSPSPYEKLFF
TGTGCCAGCAGCCCATCCCCTTATGAAAAACTGTTTTTT
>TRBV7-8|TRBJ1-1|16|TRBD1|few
CASSLVRTGIITEAFF
TGTGCCAGCAGCTTAGTTCGGACAGGGATTATCACTGAAGCTTTCTTT